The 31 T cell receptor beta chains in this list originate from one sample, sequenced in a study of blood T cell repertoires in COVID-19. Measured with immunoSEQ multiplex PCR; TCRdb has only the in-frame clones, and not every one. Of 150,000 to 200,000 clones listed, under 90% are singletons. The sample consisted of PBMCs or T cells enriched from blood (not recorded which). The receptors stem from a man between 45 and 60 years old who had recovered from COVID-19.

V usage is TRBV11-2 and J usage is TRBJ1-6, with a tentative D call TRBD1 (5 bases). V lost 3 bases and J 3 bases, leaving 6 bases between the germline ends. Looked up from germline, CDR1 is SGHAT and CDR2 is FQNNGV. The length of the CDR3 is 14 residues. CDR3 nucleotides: TGTGCCAGCAGCTTCGACAGCTATAATTCACCCCTCCACTTT. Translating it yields CASSFDSYNSPLHF.

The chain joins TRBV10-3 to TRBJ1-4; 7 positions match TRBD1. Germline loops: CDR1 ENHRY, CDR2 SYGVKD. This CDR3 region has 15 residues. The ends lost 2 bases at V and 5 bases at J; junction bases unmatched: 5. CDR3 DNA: TGTGCCATCAGTGAGACACCGGGACAGAATGAAAAACTGTTTTTT. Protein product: CAISETPGQNEKLFF.

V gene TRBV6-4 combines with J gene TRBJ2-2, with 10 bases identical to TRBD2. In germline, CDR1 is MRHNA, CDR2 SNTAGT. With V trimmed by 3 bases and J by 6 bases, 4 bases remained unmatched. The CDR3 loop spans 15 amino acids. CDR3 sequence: CASSDAGTSAGELFF. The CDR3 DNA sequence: TGTGCCAGCAGTGATGCCGGGACTAGCGCCGGGGAGCTGTTTTTT.

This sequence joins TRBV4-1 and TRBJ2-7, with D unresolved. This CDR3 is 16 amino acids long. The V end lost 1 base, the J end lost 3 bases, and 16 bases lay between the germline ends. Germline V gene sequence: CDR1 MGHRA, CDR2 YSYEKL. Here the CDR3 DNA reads TGCGCCAGCAGCCAAGTTCAGAGTCAGGCCAGCTACGAGCAGTACTTC. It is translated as CASSQVQSQASYEQYF.

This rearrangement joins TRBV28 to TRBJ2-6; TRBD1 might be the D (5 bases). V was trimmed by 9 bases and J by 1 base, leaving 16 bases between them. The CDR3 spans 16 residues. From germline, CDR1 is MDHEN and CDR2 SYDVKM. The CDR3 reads CASGGAALSGANVLTF. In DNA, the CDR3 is TGTGCCAGTGGTGGGGCCGCCCTGTCTGGGGCCAACGTCCTGACTTTC.

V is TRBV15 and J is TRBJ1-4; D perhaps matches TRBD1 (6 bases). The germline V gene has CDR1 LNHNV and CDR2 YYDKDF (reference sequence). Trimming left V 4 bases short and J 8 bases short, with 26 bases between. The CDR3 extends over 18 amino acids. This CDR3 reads CATSTLAPSRGGREKLFF. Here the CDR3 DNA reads TGTGCCACCAGCACTCTGGCCCCCTCTCGAGGGGGACGCGAAAAACTGTTTTTT.

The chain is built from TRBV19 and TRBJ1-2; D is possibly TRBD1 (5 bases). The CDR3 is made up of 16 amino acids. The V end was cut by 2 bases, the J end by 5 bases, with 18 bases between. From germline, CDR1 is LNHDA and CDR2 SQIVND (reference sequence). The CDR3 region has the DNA TGTGCCAGTAGTATACTCAGGGTGTCCGTGAGTTATGGCTACACCTTC. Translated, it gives CASSILRVSVSYGYTF.

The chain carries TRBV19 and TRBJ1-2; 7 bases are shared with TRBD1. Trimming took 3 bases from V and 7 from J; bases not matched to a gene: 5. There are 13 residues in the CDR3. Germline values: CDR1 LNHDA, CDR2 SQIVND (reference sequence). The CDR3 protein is CASSMTGRSGYTF. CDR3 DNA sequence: TGTGCCAGTAGTATGACAGGGAGATCTGGCTACACCTTC.

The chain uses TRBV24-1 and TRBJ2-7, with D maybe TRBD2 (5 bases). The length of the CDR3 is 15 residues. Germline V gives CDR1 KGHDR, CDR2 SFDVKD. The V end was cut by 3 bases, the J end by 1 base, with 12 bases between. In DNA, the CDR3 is TGTGCCACCAGTGATCCGCCGGGATTTTCCTACGAGCAGTACTTC. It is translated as CATSDPPGFSYEQYF.

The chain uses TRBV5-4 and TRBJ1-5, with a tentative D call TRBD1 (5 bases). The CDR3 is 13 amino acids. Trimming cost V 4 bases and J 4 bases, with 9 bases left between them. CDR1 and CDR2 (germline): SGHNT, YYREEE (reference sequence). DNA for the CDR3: TGTGCCAGCAGCGGGGGGGGGAATCAGCCCCAGCATTTT. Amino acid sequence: CASSGGGNQPQHF.

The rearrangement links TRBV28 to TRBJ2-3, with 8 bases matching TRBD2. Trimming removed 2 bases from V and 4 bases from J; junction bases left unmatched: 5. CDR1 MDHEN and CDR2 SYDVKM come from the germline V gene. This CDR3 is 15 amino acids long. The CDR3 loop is CASSLTGGQADTQYF. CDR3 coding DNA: TGTGCCAGCAGTTTAACGGGGGGGCAGGCAGATACGCAGTATTTT.

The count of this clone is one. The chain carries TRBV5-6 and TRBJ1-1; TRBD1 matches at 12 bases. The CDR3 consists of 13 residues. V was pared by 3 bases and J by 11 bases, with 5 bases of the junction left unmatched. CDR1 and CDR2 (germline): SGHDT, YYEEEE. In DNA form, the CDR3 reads TGTGCCAGCAGCTGGGACAGGGGGCGAATGGCTTTCTTT. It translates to CASSWDRGRMAFF.

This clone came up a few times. The CDR3 sequence is CASSDPPGYGYTF. CDR3 in DNA: TGTGCCAGCAGTGACCCCCCAGGGTATGGCTACACCTTC. The V gene is TRBV6-2 or TRBV6-3, the J gene TRBJ1-2; D is possibly TRBD1 (5 bases). From germline, CDR1 is MNHEY and CDR2 SVGEGT. V lost 5 bases and J lost 5, with 12 bases in between. The CDR3 runs 13 residues.

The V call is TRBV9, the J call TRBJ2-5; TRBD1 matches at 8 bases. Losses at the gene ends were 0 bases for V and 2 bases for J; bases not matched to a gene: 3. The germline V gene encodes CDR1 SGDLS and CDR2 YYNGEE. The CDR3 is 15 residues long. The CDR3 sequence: CASSVGQGKQETQYF. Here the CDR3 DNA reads TGTGCCAGCAGCGTAGGACAGGGGAAGCAAGAGACCCAGTACTTC.

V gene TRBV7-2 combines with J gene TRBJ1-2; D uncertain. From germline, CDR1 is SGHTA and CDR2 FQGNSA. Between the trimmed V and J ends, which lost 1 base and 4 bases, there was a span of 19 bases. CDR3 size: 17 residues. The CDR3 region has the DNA TGTGCCAGCAGCTTAGAAGCAGTTGGAGCTATTGGCTATGGCTACACCTTC. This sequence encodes CASSLEAVGAIGYGYTF.

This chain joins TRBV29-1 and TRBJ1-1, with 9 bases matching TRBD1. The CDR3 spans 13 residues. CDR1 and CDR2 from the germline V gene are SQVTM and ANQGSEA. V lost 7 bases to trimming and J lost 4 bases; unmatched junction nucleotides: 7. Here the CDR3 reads CSATGQGGTEAFF. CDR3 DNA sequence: TGCAGCGCCACGGGACAGGGAGGCACTGAAGCTTTCTTT.

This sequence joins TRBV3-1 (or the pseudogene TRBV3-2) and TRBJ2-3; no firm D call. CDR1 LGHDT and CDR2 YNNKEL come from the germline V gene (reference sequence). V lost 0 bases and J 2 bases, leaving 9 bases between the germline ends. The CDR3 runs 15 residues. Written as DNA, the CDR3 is TGTGCCAGCAGCCAAGATGGTACAAACACAGATACGCAGTATTTT. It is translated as CASSQDGTNTDTQYF.

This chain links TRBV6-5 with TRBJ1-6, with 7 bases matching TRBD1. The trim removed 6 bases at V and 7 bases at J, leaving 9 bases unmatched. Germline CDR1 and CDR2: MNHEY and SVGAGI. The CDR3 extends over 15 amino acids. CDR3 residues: CASRLAGTVNSPLHF. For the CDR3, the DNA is TGTGCCAGCAGACTAGCCGGGACAGTAAATTCACCCCTCCACTTT.

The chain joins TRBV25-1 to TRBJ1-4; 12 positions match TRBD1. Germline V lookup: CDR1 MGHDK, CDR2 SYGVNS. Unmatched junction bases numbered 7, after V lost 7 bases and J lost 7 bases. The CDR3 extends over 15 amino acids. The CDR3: CASTGTGGGGEKLFF. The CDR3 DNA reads TGTGCCAGCACCGGGACAGGGGGCGGTGGTGAAAAACTGTTTTTT.

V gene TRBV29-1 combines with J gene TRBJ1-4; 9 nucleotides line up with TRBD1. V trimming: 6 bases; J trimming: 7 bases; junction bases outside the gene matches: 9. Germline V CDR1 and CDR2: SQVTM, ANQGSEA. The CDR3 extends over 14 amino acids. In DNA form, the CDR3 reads TGCAGCGTGGCCCGGGGACAGGGAAGTGAAAAACTGTTTTTT. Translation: CSVARGQGSEKLFF. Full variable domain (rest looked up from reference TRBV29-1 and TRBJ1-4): SAVISQKPSRDICQRGTSLTIQCQVDSQVTMMFWYRQQPGQSLTLIATANQGSEATYESGFVIDKFPISRPNLTFSTLTVSNMSPEDSSIYLCSVARGQGSEKLFFGSGTQLSVL.

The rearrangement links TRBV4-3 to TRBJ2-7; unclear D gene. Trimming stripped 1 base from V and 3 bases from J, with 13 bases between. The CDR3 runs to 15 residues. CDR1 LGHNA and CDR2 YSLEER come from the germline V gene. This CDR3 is CASSQGVGSVYEQYF. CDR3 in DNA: TGCGCCAGCAGCCAAGGGGTCGGGTCCGTCTACGAGCAGTACTTC.

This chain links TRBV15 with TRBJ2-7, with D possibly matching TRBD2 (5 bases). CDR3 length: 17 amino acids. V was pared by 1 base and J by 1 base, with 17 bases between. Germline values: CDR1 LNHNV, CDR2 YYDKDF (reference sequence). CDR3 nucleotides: TGTGCCACCAGCAGAGGGAGGCTCGCCCTAGCATCCTACGAGCAGTACTTC. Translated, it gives CATSRGRLALASYEQYF.

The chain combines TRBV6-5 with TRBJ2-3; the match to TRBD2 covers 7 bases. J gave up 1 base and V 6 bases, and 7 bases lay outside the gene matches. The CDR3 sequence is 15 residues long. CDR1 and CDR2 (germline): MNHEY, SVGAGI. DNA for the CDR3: TGTGCCAGCAGCCTCCAGAGCGGGGGCACAGATACGCAGTATTTT. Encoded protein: CASSLQSGGTDTQYF.

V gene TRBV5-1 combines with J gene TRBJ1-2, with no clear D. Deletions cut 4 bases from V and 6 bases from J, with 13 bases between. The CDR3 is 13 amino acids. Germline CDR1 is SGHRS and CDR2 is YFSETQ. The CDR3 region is CASSDGRGHGYTF. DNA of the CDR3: TGCGCCAGCAGCGATGGGCGAGGGCATGGCTACACCTTC.

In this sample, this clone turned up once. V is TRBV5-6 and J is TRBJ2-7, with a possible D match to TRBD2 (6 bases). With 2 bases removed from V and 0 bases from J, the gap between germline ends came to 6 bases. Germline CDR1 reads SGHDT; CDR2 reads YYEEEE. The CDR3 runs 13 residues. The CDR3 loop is CASSFGSSYEQYF. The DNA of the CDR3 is TGTGCCAGCAGCTTCGGGAGCTCCTACGAGCAGTACTTC.

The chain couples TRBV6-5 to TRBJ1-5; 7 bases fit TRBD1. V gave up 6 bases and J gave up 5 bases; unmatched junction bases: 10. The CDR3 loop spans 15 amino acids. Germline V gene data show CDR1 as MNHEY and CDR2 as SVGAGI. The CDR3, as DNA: TGTGCCAGCAGGGGACCGGGGCAGGGGGATCAGCCCCAGCATTTT. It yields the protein CASRGPGQGDQPQHF.

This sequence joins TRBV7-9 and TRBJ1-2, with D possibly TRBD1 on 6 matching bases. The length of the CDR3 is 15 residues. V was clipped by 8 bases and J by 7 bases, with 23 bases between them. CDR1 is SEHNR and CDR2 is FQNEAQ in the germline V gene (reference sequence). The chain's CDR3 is CASDRGDTPYGGYTF. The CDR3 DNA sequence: TGTGCCAGCGACCGTGGGGACACTCCGTACGGTGGCTACACCTTC.

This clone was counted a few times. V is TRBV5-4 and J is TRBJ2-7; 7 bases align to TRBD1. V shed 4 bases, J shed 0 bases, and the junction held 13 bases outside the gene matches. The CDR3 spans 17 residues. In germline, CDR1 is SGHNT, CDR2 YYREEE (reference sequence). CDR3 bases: TGTGCCAGCAGCGGCGGACCCGTAGCAGGGGGCTCCTACGAGCAGTACTTC. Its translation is CASSGGPVAGGSYEQYF.

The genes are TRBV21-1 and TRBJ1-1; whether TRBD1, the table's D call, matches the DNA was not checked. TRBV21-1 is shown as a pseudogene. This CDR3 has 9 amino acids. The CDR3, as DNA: TGTGGGGACAGGGGGGAAGCTTTCTTT. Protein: CGDRGEAFF.

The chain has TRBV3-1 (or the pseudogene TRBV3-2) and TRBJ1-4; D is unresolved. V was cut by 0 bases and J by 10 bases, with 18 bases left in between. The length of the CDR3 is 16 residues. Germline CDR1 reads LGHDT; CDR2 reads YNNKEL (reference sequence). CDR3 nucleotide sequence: TGTGCCAGCAGCCAAGATGGTTTGGGTACAGCGGCAAAACTGTTTTTT. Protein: CASSQDGLGTAAKLFF.

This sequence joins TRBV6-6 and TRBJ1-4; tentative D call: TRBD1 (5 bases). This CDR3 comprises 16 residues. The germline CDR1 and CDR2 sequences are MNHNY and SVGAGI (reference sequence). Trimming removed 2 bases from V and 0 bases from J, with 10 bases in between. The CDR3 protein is CASSYGQSATNEKLFF. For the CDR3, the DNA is TGTGCCAGCAGTTACGGACAATCTGCAACTAATGAAAAACTGTTTTTT.